This T cell receptor beta chain was found in a study of T cell repertoires in cytomegalovirus infection. About the study: The authors relied on CMV epitopes, both recently identified HLA-C-restricted and well-studied HLA-B-restricted. Based on public TCR beta signatures, there were indications of CMV infection and of a matching HLA type.

The V gene's germline CDR1 is LGHDT and CDR2 YNNKEL (reference sequence). The CDR3 contains 14 residues. Trimming removed 0 bases at V and 1 base at J, with 6 bases between. TCRdb used MiXCR to reprocess the reads, holding one entry per CDR3 protein. The sample contains around 900,000 distinct CDR3 sequences, around a third of which appear only once. This clonotype was picked up a small number of times. What it recognizes is unknown. This clonotype was sampled from a human donor in good health (CMV status not recorded). Some clones in this sample may be carry-over from other donors' samples. V is TRBV3-1 and J is TRBJ1-2, with no clear D. Sequences were derived from cultured CD8+ T cells from PBMCs, sampled from culture after CMV antigen stimulation. CDR3 in DNA: TGTGCCAGCAGCCAAGAGACTAATAACTATGGCTACACCTTC. Its protein is CASSQETNNYGYTF.